The 7 T cell receptor beta chains below were found in one sample sequenced in a study of CD8+ T cells in alopecia areata. Stated treatment: oral pan-JAK inhibitor, 5-10 mg twice daily. Alopecia areata patients provided lesional scalp punch biopsies and peripheral blood. Sequencing templates came from extracted RNA that was reverse transcribed into cDNA. Some clones are missing from TCRdb's copy, which holds only in-frame ones; the method was immunoSEQ multiplex PCR. The sample shows roughly 3,200 clones, 65% to 85% of them seen only once. Here the sequenced sample was skin, taken at week 24, from a patient treated with tofacitinib. The receptors shown here come from a human donor with alopecia areata.

The chain uses TRBV6-1 and TRBJ2-7; D remains ambiguous. The V gene's germline CDR1 is MNHNS and CDR2 SASEGT. V was pared by 5 bases and J by 1 base, with 3 bases between. The CDR3 is 11 residues long. DNA of the CDR3: TGTGCCAGCAGTTTTTCCTACGAGCAGTACTTC. Translated: CASSFSYEQYF.

The V call is TRBV18, the J call TRBJ2-2, with D perhaps matching TRBD2 (5 bases). The V gene lost 0 bases and the J gene lost 2 bases, with 16 bases spanning the gap. Germline values: CDR1 KGHSH, CDR2 LQKENI. CDR3 length: 18 residues. The CDR3 sequence: CASSPPMALAQNTGELFF. The CDR3 nucleotides are TGTGCCAGCTCACCACCGATGGCGCTAGCCCAAAACACCGGGGAGCTGTTTTTT.

The V call is TRBV7-2, the J call TRBJ2-1, with TRBD2 matching 8 bases. Losses at the gene ends were 6 bases for V and 8 bases for J; bases not matched to a gene: 9. Germline assignment: CDR1 SGHTA and CDR2 FQGNSA. This CDR3 spans 14 amino acids. This CDR3 is CASSSGLGVDEQFF. As DNA, the CDR3 is TGTGCCAGCAGTTCGGGACTAGGGGTCGATGAGCAGTTCTTC.

This clone was observed a single time. The chain has TRBV11-3 and TRBJ1-3; the D is unclear. Trimming took 5 bases from V and 0 from J, leaving 17 bases between them. Germline V gene lookup returns CDR1 SGHNT and CDR2 YENEEA. The CDR3 extends over 17 amino acids. The CDR3 sequence: CASSPLSPGFSGNTIYF. The CDR3, as DNA: TGTGCCAGCAGCCCCCTGAGCCCAGGATTCTCTGGAAACACCATATATTTT.

The genes are TRBV7-2 and TRBJ2-1; a weak D match, TRBD1 (6 bases). Trimming stripped 5 bases from V and 7 bases from J, with 18 bases between. In germline, CDR1 is SGHTA, CDR2 FQGNSA. The CDR3 extends over 15 amino acids. The CDR3, as DNA: TGTGCCAGCAGCCTGACTCAAGACAGGTGGAATGAGCAGTTCTTC. This encodes CASSLTQDRWNEQFF.

V is TRBV30 and J is TRBJ1-5, with D possibly TRBD1 on 5 matching bases. The CDR3 has 13 residues. Trimming removed 0 bases at V and 6 bases at J, with 9 bases between. Germline V gene sequence: CDR1 GTSNPN, CDR2 SVGIG (reference sequence). This CDR3 reads CAWSVGGSQPQHF. The CDR3 DNA sequence: TGTGCCTGGAGTGTTGGGGGTTCTCAGCCCCAGCATTTT.

This clone was observed a few times. The chain uses TRBV18 and TRBJ1-1, with 8 bases fitting TRBD1. The V gene's germline CDR1 is KGHSH and CDR2 LQKENI. J gave up 1 base and V 5 bases, and 3 bases lay outside the gene matches. This CDR3 is built from 14 residues. The CDR3 loop is CASSTGQGNTEAFF. CDR3 sequence (DNA): TGTGCCAGCTCAACTGGACAGGGGAACACTGAAGCTTTCTTT.